Given below is one T cell receptor beta chain in context. The data belong to a study of blood T cell repertoires in COVID-19. The table came from immunoSEQ multiplex PCR; TCRdb's copy has only in-frame clones and leaves some out. The sample records 70,000 or so clones, around 89% being singletons. This clonotype was obtained from a woman older than 75 with active COVID-19. What was sequenced was peripheral blood.

The chain's CDR3 is CASKKREGTDTQYF. CDR3 DNA sequence: TGTGCCAGTAAGAAACGGGAGGGCACAGATACGCAGTATTTT. V and J are TRBV19 and TRBJ2-3, with 7 positions matching TRBD2. Trimming took 7 bases from V and 1 from J; bases not matched to a gene: 5. This CDR3 has 14 amino acids. Germline-derived CDR1 and CDR2 are LNHDA and SQIVND (reference sequence).